Below are 23 T cell receptor beta chains sequenced from a single sample in a study of blood T cell repertoires in COVID-19. Assay used: immunoSEQ multiplex PCR; TCRdb lists only in-frame clones, some missing. The sample holds under 95,000 clones, around three quarters seen once. The specimen was peripheral blood. The receptors shown here come from a man aged 55 to 69 with active or convalescent COVID-19.

The genes are TRBV6-2 or TRBV6-3 and TRBJ2-3; tentative D call: TRBD1 (5 bases). The CDR3 covers 18 residues. CDR1 and CDR2 (germline): MNHEY, SVGEGT. Trimming left V 0 bases short and J 2 bases short, with 18 bases between. CDR3 in DNA: TGTGCCAGCAGTTACTCTGACTTTTATGGCAGGGACACAGATACGCAGTATTTT. This translates into CASSYSDFYGRDTDTQYF.

This clone was seen a few times. V usage is TRBV10-2 and J usage is TRBJ1-5; D unresolved. V was pared by 5 bases and J by 6 bases, with 17 bases between. CDR1 is WSHSY, CDR2 SAAADI, per germline. The CDR3 extends over 15 amino acids. CDR3 sequence reads: CASSHSFQSGQPQHF. DNA of the CDR3: TGCGCCAGCAGTCATTCATTCCAATCGGGTCAGCCCCAGCATTTT.

This sequence joins TRBV4-3 and TRBJ1-4; D is perhaps TRBD1 (6 bases). V was shortened by 4 bases and J by 2 bases, with 11 bases between the two germline ends. CDR1 and CDR2 from the germline V gene are LGHNA and YSLEER. The CDR3 covers 15 residues. CDR3 residues: CASSRADRTNEKLFF. CDR3 sequence (DNA): TGCGCCAGCAGCCGAGCTGACAGGACTAATGAAAAACTGTTTTTT.

Only a few counts were recorded for this clone. The chain's CDR3 is CASREGLAMGGYTF. The CDR3 DNA sequence: TGTGCCAGCAGGGAGGGCCTGGCCATGGGGGGCTACACCTTC. The chain combines TRBV2 with TRBJ1-2, with D unclear. CDR1 is SNHLY, CDR2 FYNNEI, per germline. The CDR3 covers 14 residues. Trimming shortened V by 6 bases and J by 8 bases, and 19 bases separated the two germline ends.

The rearrangement joins TRBV4-3 to TRBJ1-4; D is possibly TRBD1 (5 bases). Germline V gives CDR1 LGHNA, CDR2 YSLEER. The CDR3 has 16 amino acids. Trimming stripped 2 bases from V and 3 bases from J, with 13 bases between. In nucleotides, the CDR3 is TGCGCCAGCAGCCAAAACCGGCTAGGGGCTAATGAAAAACTGTTTTTT. Translating it yields CASSQNRLGANEKLFF.

J is TRBJ2-7 and V is TRBV30, with 8 bases aligning to TRBD1. The CDR3 loop spans 15 amino acids. The germline V gene has CDR1 GTSNPN and CDR2 SVGIG (reference sequence). The trim removed 3 bases at V and 1 base at J, leaving 8 bases unmatched. The CDR3 coding sequence is TGTGCCTGGAGCCCTGACAGGGGCTTTTCCTACGAGCAGTACTTC. It specifies CAWSPDRGFSYEQYF.

V and J are TRBV5-4 and TRBJ1-4, with 9 positions matching TRBD1. CDR1 is SGHNT and CDR2 is YYREEE in the germline V gene (reference sequence). The CDR3 is 14 residues long. The trim removed 4 bases at V and 8 bases at J, leaving 6 bases unmatched. DNA of the CDR3: TGTGCCAGCAGCCCAGGGACAGGGTACGAAAAACTGTTTTTT. Amino acid sequence: CASSPGTGYEKLFF. The whole variable domain, filled in from reference TRBV5-4 and TRBJ1-4, reads ETGVTQSPTHLIKTRGQQVTLRCSSQSGHNTVSWYQQALGQGPQFIFQYYREEENGRGNFPPRFSGLQFPNYSSELNVNALELDDSALYLCASSPGTGYEKLFFGSGTQLSVL.

The chain combines TRBV6-4 with TRBJ1-2; 8 nucleotides match TRBD1. CDR1 and CDR2 from the germline V gene are MRHNA and SNTAGT. J gave up 4 bases and V 6 bases, and 16 bases lay outside the gene matches. This CDR3 has 17 residues. The CDR3 here is CASRTPHLQGEFYGYTF. CDR3 bases: TGTGCCAGCAGGACCCCCCACCTACAGGGGGAGTTCTATGGCTACACCTTC.

This rearrangement joins TRBV7-3 to TRBJ2-1, with D perhaps TRBD2 (6 bases). The germline gives CDR1 SGHTA, CDR2 FQGTGA. V lost 5 bases and J lost 0, with 11 bases in between. The CDR3 consists of 15 residues. CDR3 amino acids: CASSPPGGSYNEQFF. CDR3 coding DNA: TGTGCCAGCAGCCCCCCCGGGGGCTCCTACAATGAGCAGTTCTTC.

In its sample, this clone was seen a few times. The chain uses TRBV10-3 and TRBJ2-7, with 15 bases matching TRBD2. With V trimmed by 8 bases and J by 4 bases, 0 bases remained unmatched. Germline V gene data show CDR1 as ENHRY and CDR2 as SYGVKD. The CDR3 spans 13 residues. The CDR3 region has the DNA TGTGCCATCGGGACTAGCGGGGGGTACGAGCAGTACTTC. Encoded protein: CAIGTSGGYEQYF.

The chain employs TRBV12-3 or TRBV12-4 and TRBJ1-2, with D tentatively TRBD1 (6 bases). Between the trimmed V and J ends, which lost 0 bases and 6 bases, there was a span of 8 bases. The CDR3 is 13 amino acids. CDR3 loop: CASSLAHRDGYTF. CDR3 coding DNA: TGTGCCAGCAGTTTAGCCCACAGGGATGGCTACACCTTC.

The V call is TRBV5-4, the J call TRBJ1-1, with TRBD1 identical over 9 bases. Germline lookup yields CDR1 SGHNT and CDR2 YYREEE (reference sequence). V shed 3 bases and J 7 bases; nucleotides not matched to a gene: 10. The CDR3 extends over 15 amino acids. The CDR3: CASSSDRGGAFEAFF. Written as DNA, the CDR3 is TGTGCCAGCAGCTCCGACAGGGGGGGAGCTTTTGAAGCTTTCTTT.

The rearrangement joins TRBV6-1 to TRBJ1-3, with D possibly matching TRBD1 (5 bases). With 2 bases removed from V and 0 bases from J, the gap between germline ends came to 11 bases. The germline V gene has CDR1 MNHNS and CDR2 SASEGT. The CDR3 spans 16 residues. This chain's CDR3 is CASSESAGGSGNTIYF. The DNA of the CDR3 is TGTGCCAGCAGTGAATCCGCCGGGGGCTCTGGAAACACCATATATTTT.

The chain links TRBV5-4 to TRBJ2-3; D is perhaps TRBD2 (5 bases). V lost 3 bases and J 1 base, leaving 6 bases between the germline ends. Germline loops: CDR1 SGHNT, CDR2 YYREEE (reference sequence). CDR3 length equals 13 residues. This CDR3 is CASSSGGTDTQYF. The CDR3 nucleotides read TGTGCCAGCAGCTCCGGGGGCACAGATACGCAGTATTTT.

This chain uses TRBV30 with TRBJ1-2; D is ambiguous. CDR1 and CDR2 (germline): GTSNPN, SVGIG (reference sequence). Trimming removed 5 bases at V and 8 bases at J, with 15 bases between. The CDR3 is 12 residues long. For the CDR3, the DNA is TGTGCCTGGGAAGAGAGGGCTTGGGGCTACACCTTC. Protein sequence: CAWEERAWGYTF.

The V call is TRBV28, the J call TRBJ1-5; no clear D. CDR1 is MDHEN, CDR2 SYDVKM, per germline. The ends were cut back, 6 bases at V and 6 bases at J, with 6 bases in the middle. This CDR3 has 11 residues. The CDR3 DNA reads as TGTGCCAGCAGAAGAGGTCAGCCCCAGCATTTT. Amino acids: CASRRGQPQHF.

This sequence joins TRBV5-1 and TRBJ2-2; 11 bases match TRBD2. This CDR3 is built from 17 residues. The V and J ends lost 4 bases and 1 base, in that order; junction bases with no gene match: 6. The germline CDR1 and CDR2 sequences are SGHRS and YFSETQ. The CDR3: CASSPPLAGGNTGELFF. The CDR3 DNA sequence: TGCGCCAGCAGCCCTCCGCTAGCGGGGGGGAACACCGGGGAGCTGTTTTTT.

This chain uses TRBV4-1 with TRBJ1-1, with TRBD1 as a possible D gene (5 bases). This CDR3 contains 15 residues. In germline, CDR1 is MGHRA, CDR2 YSYEKL. Trimming cost V 10 bases and J 1 base, with 19 bases left between them. The CDR3 spells CATSTTLTENTEAFF. Here the CDR3 DNA reads TGCGCCACCTCGACAACTTTGACAGAGAACACTGAAGCTTTCTTT.

The genes are TRBV5-8 and TRBJ2-1; 7 nucleotides match TRBD1. Germline CDR1 and CDR2: SGHTS and YDEGEE. V shed 4 bases, J shed 3 bases, and the junction held 7 bases outside the gene matches. CDR3 size: 15 residues. This CDR3 reads CASSPGQTFYNEQFF. CDR3 nucleotide sequence: TGTGCCAGCAGCCCGGGACAGACATTCTACAATGAGCAGTTCTTC. Full variable domain (outside the CDR3, taken from reference TRBV5-8 and TRBJ2-1): EAGVTQSPTHLIKTRGQQATLRCSPISGHTSVYWYQQALGLGLQFLLWYDEGEERNRGNFPPRFSGRQFPNYSSELNVNALELEDSALYLCASSPGQTFYNEQFFGPGTRLTVL.

The chain joins TRBV25-1 to TRBJ1-2, with D possibly TRBD1 on 6 matching bases. CDR1 is MGHDK and CDR2 is SYGVNS in the germline V gene. The CDR3 runs 12 residues. V was cut by 4 bases and J by 6 bases, with 9 bases left in between. CDR3 nucleotides: TGTGCCAGCAGTGCGAACAGGGATGGCTACACCTTC. Translated: CASSANRDGYTF.

The rearrangement joins TRBV10-3 to TRBJ1-2; D is possibly TRBD1 (5 bases). This CDR3 is 12 amino acids long. Trimming stripped 7 bases from V and 7 bases from J, with 13 bases between. Germline CDR1 ENHRY, CDR2 SYGVKD. The CDR3: CAITLGGGGYTF. The CDR3 DNA is TGTGCCATCACACTGGGCGGGGGTGGCTACACCTTC.

The chain uses TRBV12-3 or TRBV12-4 and TRBJ1-1; D is uncertain. CDR3 length equals 12 residues. V dropped 3 bases and J dropped 10 bases, with 12 bases sitting between them. The chain's CDR3 is CASSLGARVAFF. The CDR3 nucleotides read TGTGCCAGCAGTTTGGGAGCCCGGGTAGCTTTCTTT.

The chain has TRBV3-1 (or the pseudogene TRBV3-2) and TRBJ1-1; TRBD1 aligns across 7 bases. Germline assignment: CDR1 LGHDT and CDR2 YNNKEL (reference sequence). The CDR3 consists of 14 residues. J gave up 1 base and V 3 bases, and 2 bases lay outside the gene matches. This CDR3 is CASSHPGGNTEAFF. The CDR3 DNA reads as TGTGCCAGCAGCCATCCAGGGGGGAACACTGAAGCTTTCTTT.